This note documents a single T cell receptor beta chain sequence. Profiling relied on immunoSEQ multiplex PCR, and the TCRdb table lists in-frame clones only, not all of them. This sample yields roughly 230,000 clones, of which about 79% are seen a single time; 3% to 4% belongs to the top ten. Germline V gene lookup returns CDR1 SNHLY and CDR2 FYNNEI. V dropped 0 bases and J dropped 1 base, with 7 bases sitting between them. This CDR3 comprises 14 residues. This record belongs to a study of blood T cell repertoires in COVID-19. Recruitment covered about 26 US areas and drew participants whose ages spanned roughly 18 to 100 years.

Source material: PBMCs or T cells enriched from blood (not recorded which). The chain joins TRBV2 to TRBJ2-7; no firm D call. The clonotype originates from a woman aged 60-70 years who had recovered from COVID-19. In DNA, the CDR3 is TGTGCCAGCAGTGAAGCATCCTTATCCTACGAGCAGTACTTC. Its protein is CASSEASLSYEQYF.